The T cell receptor (beta chain) under discussion was sequenced for a study of PD-1 blockade in mismatch repair-deficient tumors. CDR1 and CDR2 (germline): MDHEN, SYDVKM. J was trimmed by 7 bases and V by 6 bases; bases with no gene match: 14. The CDR3 runs 15 residues. The table came from immunoSEQ multiplex PCR; TCRdb's copy has only in-frame clones and leaves some out. The sample shows 35,000 to 40,000 clones, roughly 77% of them seen only once. Here the sequenced sample was peripheral blood, taken 4 weeks after starting pembrolizumab. The receptor was isolated from an adult with mismatch repair-deficient cancer. The chain employs TRBV28 and TRBJ1-2; 7 bases are a match to TRBD1. CDR3 nucleotides: TGTGCCAGCAGGTCACAGGGGACCCCGTATGGTGGCTACACCTTC. This encodes CASRSQGTPYGGYTF.